The rows below give T cell receptor beta chains drawn from one sample of a study of CD8+ T cells in alopecia areata. Produced via immunoSEQ multiplex PCR; TCRdb's table is partial and in-frame only. The sample has roughly 140,000 clones, approximately 51% seen once. The sample here was CD4+ T cells sorted from blood, taken at week 0. The origin of the receptors is a human donor with alopecia areata. The CDR3 runs from the conserved cysteine through the conserved F or W. A D gene is named only where the DNA matches it firmly. Size is omitted from some rows. Given values are once, few, many or a class for expanded clones.

V gene: TRBV7-9
J gene: TRBJ1-4
D gene: TRBD1
clone size: many
CDR3 protein: CASSLALGTGLDNEKLFF
CDR3 DNA: TGTGCCAGCAGCTTAGCGCTCGGGACAGGGTTGGATAATGAAAAACTGTTTTTT

V gene: TRBV30
J gene: TRBJ2-5
D gene: .
clone size: .
CDR3 protein: CAWTQHETQYF
CDR3 DNA: TGTGCCTGGACTCAACACGAGACCCAGTACTTC

V gene: TRBV5-1
J gene: TRBJ2-5
D gene: .
clone size: .
CDR3 protein: CASSLVAAQETQYF
CDR3 DNA: TGCGCCAGCAGCTTGGTGGCCGCTCAAGAGACCCAGTACTTC

V gene: TRBV7-8
J gene: TRBJ2-1
D gene: .
clone size: .
CDR3 protein: CASSLGTNSYNEQFF
CDR3 DNA: TGTGCCAGCAGCTTGGGGACCAACTCCTACAATGAGCAGTTCTTC

V gene: TRBV27
J gene: TRBJ2-1
D gene: TRBD2
clone size: .
CDR3 protein: CASSPRGLAGGGVYNEQFF
CDR3 DNA: TGTGCCAGCAGCCCTCGGGGACTAGCGGGAGGAGGGGTCTACAATGAGCAGTTCTTC

V gene: TRBV29-1
J gene: TRBJ1-1
D gene: TRBD1
clone size: .
CDR3 protein: CSARQGRSTEAFF
CDR3 DNA: TGCAGCGCACGACAGGGTAGAAGCACTGAAGCTTTCTTT

V gene: TRBV5-1
J gene: TRBJ2-3
D gene: .
clone size: .
CDR3 protein: CASSLGLASTDTQYF
CDR3 DNA: TGCGCCAGCAGCTTGGGGCTAGCGAGCACAGATACGCAGTATTTT

V gene: TRBV30
J gene: TRBJ1-1
D gene: TRBD1
clone size: .
CDR3 protein: CAGRTGPHTEAFF
CDR3 DNA: TGTGCGGGGCGGACAGGACCACACACTGAAGCTTTCTTT

V gene: TRBV4-2
J gene: TRBJ1-3
D gene: TRBD1
clone size: .
CDR3 protein: CASSQDSAPGGGGNTIYF
CDR3 DNA: TGTGCCAGCAGCCAAGATTCTGCGCCAGGGGGTGGCGGGAACACCATATATTTT

V gene: TRBV5-1
J gene: TRBJ2-4
D gene: TRBD1
clone size: .
CDR3 protein: CASSWDRAPWYF
CDR3 DNA: TGCGCCAGCAGTTGGGACAGGGCTCCTTGGTACTTC

V gene: TRBV19
J gene: TRBJ2-2
D gene: .
clone size: .
CDR3 protein: CASRRTNTGELFF
CDR3 DNA: TGTGCCAGTAGAAGGACAAACACCGGGGAGCTGTTTTTT

V gene: TRBV29-1
J gene: TRBJ2-1
D gene: .
clone size: .
CDR3 protein: CSVSGPDSYNEQFF
CDR3 DNA: TGCAGCGTGAGCGGGCCCGATTCCTACAATGAGCAGTTCTTC

V gene: TRBV30
J gene: TRBJ1-5
D gene: .
clone size: few
CDR3 protein: CAWSGGRNQPQHF
CDR3 DNA: TGTGCCTGGAGTGGGGGTAGAAATCAGCCCCAGCATTTT

V gene: TRBV11-2
J gene: TRBJ2-7
D gene: .
clone size: .
CDR3 protein: CASSTSGGPTDPQYF
CDR3 DNA: TGTGCCAGCAGCACCAGTGGCGGACCGACAGATCCGCAGTACTTC

V gene: TRBV15
J gene: TRBJ2-2
D gene: TRBD2
clone size: .
CDR3 protein: CATSRMGGSGTGELFF
CDR3 DNA: TGTGCCACCAGCAGAATGGGCGGGAGTGGGACCGGGGAGCTGTTTTTT

V gene: TRBV25-1
J gene: TRBJ1-4
D gene: TRBD1
clone size: .
CDR3 protein: CASSRAGGDLFF
CDR3 DNA: TGTGCCAGCAGCCGGGCAGGGGGGGATCTGTTTTTT

V gene: TRBV7-8
J gene: TRBJ2-7
D gene: .
clone size: .
CDR3 protein: CASSFPGEQYF
CDR3 DNA: TGTGCCAGCAGCTTCCCCGGCGAGCAGTACTTC

V gene: TRBV2
J gene: TRBJ1-2
D gene: .
clone size: .
CDR3 protein: CASSEQGSVLDGYTF
CDR3 DNA: TGTGCCAGCAGTGAACAAGGGAGCGTTTTGGATGGCTACACCTTC

V gene: TRBV15
J gene: TRBJ2-5
D gene: TRBD2
clone size: .
CDR3 protein: CATSTWGLAGLQETQYF
CDR3 DNA: TGTGCCACCAGCACATGGGGACTAGCGGGTCTCCAAGAGACCCAGTACTTC

V gene: TRBV6-5
J gene: TRBJ2-7
D gene: TRBD2
clone size: .
CDR3 protein: CASSTSGVPYEQYF
CDR3 DNA: TGTGCCAGCTCCACTAGCGGGGTTCCCTACGAGCAGTACTTC

V gene: TRBV29-1
J gene: TRBJ1-1
D gene: TRBD1
clone size: once
CDR3 protein: CSARTGGITEAFF
CDR3 DNA: TGCAGCGCAAGGACAGGGGGGATCACTGAAGCTTTCTTT

V gene: TRBV7-6
J gene: TRBJ2-7
D gene: .
clone size: few
CDR3 protein: CASSHGTDYEQYF
CDR3 DNA: TGTGCCAGCAGCCATGGGACGGACTACGAGCAGTACTTC

V gene: TRBV29-1
J gene: TRBJ2-7
D gene: TRBD2
clone size: .
CDR3 protein: CSVEGGGRGQQYF
CDR3 DNA: TGCAGCGTTGAAGGGGGGGGTAGGGGCCAGCAGTACTTC

V gene: TRBV6-5
J gene: TRBJ2-1
D gene: TRBD2
clone size: few
CDR3 protein: CASSYGLAGYNEQFF
CDR3 DNA: TGTGCCAGCAGTTACGGGCTAGCGGGATACAATGAGCAGTTCTTC

V gene: TRBV25-1
J gene: TRBJ1-1
D gene: .
clone size: few
CDR3 protein: CASSEPGALNTEAFF
CDR3 DNA: TGTGCCAGCAGTGAACCAGGGGCGCTAAACACTGAAGCTTTCTTT

V gene: TRBV6-1
J gene: TRBJ2-7
D gene: .
clone size: few
CDR3 protein: CASSEAPGFEGEQYF
CDR3 DNA: TGTGCCAGCAGTGAAGCACCCGGATTCGAGGGTGAGCAGTACTTC

V gene: TRBV29-1
J gene: TRBJ2-5
D gene: .
clone size: .
CDR3 protein: CSESKGSGETQYF
CDR3 DNA: TGCAGCGAGTCGAAGGGCTCCGGAGAGACCCAGTACTTC

V gene: TRBV30
J gene: TRBJ2-2
D gene: TRBD2
clone size: .
CDR3 protein: CASPRVGGVSLRGELFF
CDR3 DNA: TGTGCCTCCCCACGTGTGGGAGGGGTATCCTTAAGGGGGGAGCTGTTTTTT

V gene: TRBV29-1
J gene: TRBJ2-1
D gene: TRBD2
clone size: .
CDR3 protein: CSVVGGRVSSYNEQFF
CDR3 DNA: TGCAGCGTTGTCGGAGGGAGGGTTAGCTCCTACAATGAGCAGTTCTTC

V gene: TRBV27
J gene: TRBJ1-5
D gene: .
clone size: many
CDR3 protein: CASRPAGERQPQHF
CDR3 DNA: TGTGCCAGCAGGCCGGCAGGGGAGCGTCAGCCCCAGCATTTT

V gene: TRBV7-2
J gene: TRBJ2-4
D gene: .
clone size: .
CDR3 protein: CASSLGQNVDIQYF
CDR3 DNA: TGTGCCAGCAGCTTAGGACAGAATGTGGACATTCAGTACTTC

V gene: TRBV7-2
J gene: TRBJ2-5
D gene: TRBD1
clone size: many
CDR3 protein: CASSPGTGEVTQYF
CDR3 DNA: TGTGCCAGCAGCCCAGGGACAGGGGAGGTGACCCAGTACTTC

V gene: TRBV29-1
J gene: TRBJ1-5
D gene: TRBD1
clone size: few
CDR3 protein: CSVRQGNQPQHF
CDR3 DNA: TGCAGCGTAAGACAGGGGAATCAGCCCCAGCATTTT

V gene: TRBV30
J gene: TRBJ2-1
D gene: .
clone size: .
CDR3 protein: CAWRAQGTGRNEQFF
CDR3 DNA: TGTGCCTGGAGGGCGCAGGGGACGGGAAGGAATGAGCAGTTCTTC

V gene: TRBV5-4
J gene: TRBJ2-4
D gene: .
clone size: few
CDR3 protein: CASSQQGGNIQYF
CDR3 DNA: TGTGCCAGCAGCCAGCAGGGAGGAAACATTCAGTACTTC

V gene: TRBV7-8
J gene: TRBJ2-3
D gene: .
clone size: .
CDR3 protein: CASSPWGTDTQYF
CDR3 DNA: TGTGCCAGCAGCCCCTGGGGCACAGATACGCAGTATTTT

V gene: TRBV27
J gene: TRBJ2-2
D gene: TRBD2
clone size: .
CDR3 protein: CASSLRGKAGVGAGELFF
CDR3 DNA: TGTGCCAGCAGTTTACGGGGGAAGGCGGGAGTAGGAGCCGGGGAGCTGTTTTTT

V gene: TRBV9
J gene: TRBJ1-3
D gene: .
clone size: few
CDR3 protein: CASSVVGTGNTIYF
CDR3 DNA: TGTGCCAGCAGCGTCGTAGGGACCGGAAACACCATATATTTT

V gene: TRBV9
J gene: TRBJ2-1
D gene: .
clone size: .
CDR3 protein: CATRRTRGRSEQFF
CDR3 DNA: TGTGCCACGAGAAGGACTAGGGGGCGGAGTGAGCAGTTCTTC

V gene: TRBV29-1
J gene: TRBJ1-1
D gene: .
clone size: .
CDR3 protein: CSVGGVEAFF
CDR3 DNA: TGCAGCGTTGGGGGGGTGGAGGCTTTCTTT

V gene: TRBV7-8
J gene: TRBJ2-1
D gene: .
clone size: few
CDR3 protein: CASSLGLSNEQFF
CDR3 DNA: TGTGCCAGCAGCCTCGGACTATCCAATGAGCAGTTCTTC

V gene: TRBV2
J gene: TRBJ1-1
D gene: .
clone size: once
CDR3 protein: CASRDTGLTEAFF
CDR3 DNA: TGTGCCAGCAGGGACACAGGGTTGACTGAAGCTTTCTTT

V gene: TRBV11-2
J gene: TRBJ1-2
D gene: .
clone size: .
CDR3 protein: CASSSQVNYGYTF
CDR3 DNA: TGTGCCAGCAGCTCACAGGTGAACTATGGCTACACCTTC